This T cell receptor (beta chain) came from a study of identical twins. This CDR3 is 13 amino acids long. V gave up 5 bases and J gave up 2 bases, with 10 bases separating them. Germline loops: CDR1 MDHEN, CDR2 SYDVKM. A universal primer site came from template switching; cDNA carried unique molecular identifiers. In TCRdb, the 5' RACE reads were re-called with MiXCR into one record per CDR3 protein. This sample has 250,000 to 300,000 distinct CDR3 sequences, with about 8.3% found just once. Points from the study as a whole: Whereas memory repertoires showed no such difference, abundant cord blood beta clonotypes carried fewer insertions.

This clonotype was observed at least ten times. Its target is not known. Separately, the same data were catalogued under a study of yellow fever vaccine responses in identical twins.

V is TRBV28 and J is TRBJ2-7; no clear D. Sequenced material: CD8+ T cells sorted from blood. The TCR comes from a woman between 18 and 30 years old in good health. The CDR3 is CASSGWQTYEQYF. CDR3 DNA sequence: TGTGCCAGCAGTGGCTGGCAGACCTACGAGCAGTACTTC. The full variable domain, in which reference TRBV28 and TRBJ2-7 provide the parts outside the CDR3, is DVKVTQSSRYLVKRTGEKVFLECVQDMDHENMFWYRQDPGLGLRLIYFSYDVKMKEKGDIPEGYSVSREKKERFSLILESASTNQTSMYLCASSGWQTYEQYFGPGTRLTVT.